Sequencing of this T cell receptor (beta chain) was carried out in a study of blood T cell repertoires in COVID-19. As for the study in general: Sources were T cells, B-cell-depleted T cells, or PBMCs; the material itself was cDNA or gDNA.

Germline V CDR1 and CDR2: KGHSH, LQKENI. The V gene end was trimmed by 3 bases and the J gene end by 2 bases; junction bases not matched to a gene: 2. The length of the CDR3 is 14 residues. In the original processing: Nucleated cell number was recorded as an estimate derived from reference gene primer amplification. Profiling relied on immunoSEQ multiplex PCR, and the TCRdb table lists in-frame clones only, not all of them. The DNA was the basis for D and trimming; V, J and clone size are from that table. This table has 250,000 to 300,000 clones, about 68% appearing once. The chain uses TRBV18 and TRBJ2-7, with TRBD2 identical over 9 bases. Sequenced sample: peripheral blood. This TCR was sampled from a woman aged 80 or over with acute or convalescent COVID-19. CDR3 bases: TGTGCCAGCTCACCTAGCGGGGGCACCTACGAGCAGTACTTC. It codes for CASSPSGGTYEQYF.